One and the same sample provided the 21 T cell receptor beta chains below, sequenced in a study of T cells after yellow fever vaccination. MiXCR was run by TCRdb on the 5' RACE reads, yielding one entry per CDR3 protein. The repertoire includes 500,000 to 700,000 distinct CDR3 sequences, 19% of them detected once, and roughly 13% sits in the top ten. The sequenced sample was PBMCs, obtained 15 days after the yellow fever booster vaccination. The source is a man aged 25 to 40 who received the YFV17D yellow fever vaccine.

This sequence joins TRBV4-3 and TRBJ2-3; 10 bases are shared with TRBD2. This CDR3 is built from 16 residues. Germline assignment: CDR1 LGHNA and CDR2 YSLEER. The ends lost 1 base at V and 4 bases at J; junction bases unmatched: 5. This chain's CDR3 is CASSQASTSGADTQYF. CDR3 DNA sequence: TGCGCCAGCAGCCAAGCTAGTACTAGCGGGGCAGATACGCAGTATTTT.

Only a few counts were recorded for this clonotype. The CDR3 reads CSAPQRGGYNEQFF. CDR3 bases: TGCAGTGCTCCCCAACGGGGGGGGTACAATGAGCAGTTCTTC. The V call is TRBV20-1, the J call TRBJ2-1, with TRBD2 matching over 8 bases. V lost 5 bases, J lost 4 bases, and 7 bases stayed unmatched. CDR1 is DFQATT, CDR2 SNEGSKA, per germline (reference sequence). The CDR3 is 14 amino acids.

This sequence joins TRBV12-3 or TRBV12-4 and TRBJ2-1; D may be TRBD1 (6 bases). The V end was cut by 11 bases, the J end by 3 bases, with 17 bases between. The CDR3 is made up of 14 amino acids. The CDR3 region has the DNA TGTGCCGATGCAGGGGTACCCTACTACAATGAGCAGTTCTTC. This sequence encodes CADAGVPYYNEQFF.

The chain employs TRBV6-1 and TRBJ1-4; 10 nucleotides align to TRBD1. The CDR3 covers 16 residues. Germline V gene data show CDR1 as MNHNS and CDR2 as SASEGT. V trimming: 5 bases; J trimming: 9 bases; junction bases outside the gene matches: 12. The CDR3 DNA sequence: TGTGCCAGCAGTCATCCGGGACAGGGGTTTCTTCAAAAACTGTTTTTT. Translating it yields CASSHPGQGFLQKLFF.

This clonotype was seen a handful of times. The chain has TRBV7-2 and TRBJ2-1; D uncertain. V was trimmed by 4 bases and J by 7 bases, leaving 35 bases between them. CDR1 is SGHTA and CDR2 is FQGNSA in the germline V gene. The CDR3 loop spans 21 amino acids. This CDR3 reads CASSSVAATTSFAMALNEQFF. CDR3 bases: TGTGCCAGCAGCTCCGTCGCCGCGACGACGTCGTTCGCTATGGCACTGAATGAGCAGTTCTTC. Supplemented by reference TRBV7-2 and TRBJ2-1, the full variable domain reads GAGVSQSPSNKVTEKGKDVELRCDPISGHTALYWYRQSLGQGLEFLIYFQGNSAPDKSGLPSDRFSAERTGGSVSTLTIQRTQQEDSAVYLCASSSVAATTSFAMALNEQFFGPGTRLTVL.

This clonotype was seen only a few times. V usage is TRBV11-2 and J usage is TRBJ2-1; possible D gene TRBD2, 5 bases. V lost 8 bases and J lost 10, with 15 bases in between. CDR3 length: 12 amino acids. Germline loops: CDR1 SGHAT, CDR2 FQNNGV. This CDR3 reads CASGSGKAEQFF. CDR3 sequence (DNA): TGTGCCAGCGGGTCGGGGAAGGCCGAGCAGTTCTTC.

The CDR3 nucleotides are TGCAGCGTGAGGCAGAAGAACACTGAAGCTTTCTTT. Translated: CSVRQKNTEAFF. This chain uses TRBV29-1 with TRBJ1-1; D is uncertain. The CDR3 length is 12 residues. The germline V gene has CDR1 SQVTM and CDR2 ANQGSEA. The V end lost 6 bases, the J end lost 1 base, and 9 bases lay between the germline ends.

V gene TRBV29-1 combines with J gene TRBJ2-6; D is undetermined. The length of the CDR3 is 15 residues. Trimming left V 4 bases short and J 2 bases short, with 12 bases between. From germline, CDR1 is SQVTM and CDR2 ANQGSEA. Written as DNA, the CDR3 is TGCAGCGTTGCTGGGGTATCTGCTGGGGCCAACGTCCTGACTTTC. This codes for CSVAGVSAGANVLTF.

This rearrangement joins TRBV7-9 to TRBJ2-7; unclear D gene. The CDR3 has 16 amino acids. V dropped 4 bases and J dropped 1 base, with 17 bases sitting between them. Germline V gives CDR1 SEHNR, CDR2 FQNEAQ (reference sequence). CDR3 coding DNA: TGTGCCAGCAGCTCCGTATTCGTCCTCGGTTCCTACGAGCAGTACTTC. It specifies CASSSVFVLGSYEQYF.

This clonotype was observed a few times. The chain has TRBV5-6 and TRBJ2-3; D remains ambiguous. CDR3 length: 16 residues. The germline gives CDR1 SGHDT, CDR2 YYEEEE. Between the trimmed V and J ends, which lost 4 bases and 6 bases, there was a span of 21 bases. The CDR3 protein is CASSVSGSQAMDTQYF. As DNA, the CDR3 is TGTGCCAGCAGCGTTTCCGGGTCTCAGGCCATGGATACGCAGTATTTT.

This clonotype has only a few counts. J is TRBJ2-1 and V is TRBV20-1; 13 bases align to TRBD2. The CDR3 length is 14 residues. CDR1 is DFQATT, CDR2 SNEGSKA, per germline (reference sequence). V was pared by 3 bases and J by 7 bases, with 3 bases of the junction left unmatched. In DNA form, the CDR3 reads TGCAGTGCTAGGGGACTAGCGGGACTTAATGAGCAGTTCTTC. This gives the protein CSARGLAGLNEQFF.

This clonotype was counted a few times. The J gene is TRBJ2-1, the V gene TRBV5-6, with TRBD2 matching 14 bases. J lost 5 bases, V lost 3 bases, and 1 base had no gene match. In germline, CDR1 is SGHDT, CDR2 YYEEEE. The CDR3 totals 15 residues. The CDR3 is CASSWGLAGDNEQFF. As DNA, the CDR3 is TGTGCCAGCAGCTGGGGACTAGCGGGAGACAATGAGCAGTTCTTC.

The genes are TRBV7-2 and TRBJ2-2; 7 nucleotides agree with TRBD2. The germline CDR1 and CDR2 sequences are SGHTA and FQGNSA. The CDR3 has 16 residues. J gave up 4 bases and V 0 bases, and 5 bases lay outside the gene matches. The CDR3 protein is CASSLAEAGATGELFF. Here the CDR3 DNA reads TGTGCCAGCAGCTTAGCCGAGGCGGGAGCCACCGGGGAGCTGTTTTTT. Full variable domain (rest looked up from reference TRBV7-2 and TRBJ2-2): GAGVSQSPSNKVTEKGKDVELRCDPISGHTALYWYRQSLGQGLEFLIYFQGNSAPDKSGLPSDRFSAERTGGSVSTLTIQRTQQEDSAVYLCASSLAEAGATGELFFGEGSRLTVL.

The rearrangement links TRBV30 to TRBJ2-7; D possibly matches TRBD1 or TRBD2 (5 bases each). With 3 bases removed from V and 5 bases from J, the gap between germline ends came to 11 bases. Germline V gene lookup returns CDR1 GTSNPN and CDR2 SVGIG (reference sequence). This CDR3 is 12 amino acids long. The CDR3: CAWRGERNEQYF. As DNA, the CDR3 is TGTGCCTGGAGGGGGGAACGGAACGAGCAGTACTTC.

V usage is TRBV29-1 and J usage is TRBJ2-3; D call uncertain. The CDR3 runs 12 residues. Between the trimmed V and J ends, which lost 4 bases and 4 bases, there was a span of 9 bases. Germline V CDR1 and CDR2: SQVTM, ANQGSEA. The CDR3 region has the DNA TGCAGCGTTGTAATCGAATCAGATACGCAGTATTTT. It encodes CSVVIESDTQYF.

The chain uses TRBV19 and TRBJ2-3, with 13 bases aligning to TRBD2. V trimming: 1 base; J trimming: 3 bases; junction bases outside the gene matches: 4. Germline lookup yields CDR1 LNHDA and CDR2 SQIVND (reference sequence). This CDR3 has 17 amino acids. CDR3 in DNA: TGTGCCAGTAGTATAGGACCACTAGCGGGAGGGACAGATACGCAGTATTTT. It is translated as CASSIGPLAGGTDTQYF.

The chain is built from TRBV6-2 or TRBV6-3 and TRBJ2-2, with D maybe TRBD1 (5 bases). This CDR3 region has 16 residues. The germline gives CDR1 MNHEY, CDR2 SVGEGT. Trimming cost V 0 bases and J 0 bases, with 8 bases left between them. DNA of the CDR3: TGTGCCAGCAGTTACTCAGGCAGGGCGAACACCGGGGAGCTGTTTTTT. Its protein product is CASSYSGRANTGELFF.

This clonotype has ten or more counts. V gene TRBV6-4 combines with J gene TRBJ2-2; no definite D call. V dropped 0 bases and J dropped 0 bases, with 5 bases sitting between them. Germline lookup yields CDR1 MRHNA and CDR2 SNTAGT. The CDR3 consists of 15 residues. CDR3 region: CASSDSGANTGELFF. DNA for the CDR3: TGTGCCAGCAGTGACTCGGGTGCGAACACCGGGGAGCTGTTTTTT.

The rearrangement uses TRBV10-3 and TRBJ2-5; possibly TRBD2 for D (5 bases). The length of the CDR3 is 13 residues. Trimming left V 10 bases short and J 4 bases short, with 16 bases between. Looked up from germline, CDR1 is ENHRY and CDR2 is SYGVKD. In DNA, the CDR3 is TGTGCCACCAGCATAGCGTTCCTAGAGACCCAGTACTTC. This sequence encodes CATSIAFLETQYF.

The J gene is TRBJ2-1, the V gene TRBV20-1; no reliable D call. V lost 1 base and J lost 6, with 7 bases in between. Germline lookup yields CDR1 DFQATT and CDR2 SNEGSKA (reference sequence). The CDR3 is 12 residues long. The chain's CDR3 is CSARVIGNEQFF. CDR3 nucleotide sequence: TGCAGTGCTAGAGTTATCGGCAATGAGCAGTTCTTC.

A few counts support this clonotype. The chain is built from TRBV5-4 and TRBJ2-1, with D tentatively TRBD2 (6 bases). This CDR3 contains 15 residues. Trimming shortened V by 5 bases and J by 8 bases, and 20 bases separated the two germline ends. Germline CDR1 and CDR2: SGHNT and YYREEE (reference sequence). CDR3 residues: CASRVGTGASYEQFF. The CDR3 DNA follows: TGTGCCAGCAGGGTTGGGACGGGAGCTTCCTATGAGCAGTTCTTC.